The clone carrying this T cell receptor (beta chain) has at least ten counts. Its antigen is still unknown. This CDR3 contains 13 residues. V was clipped by 6 bases and J by 0 bases, with 9 bases between them. Diagnoses rested on clinical symptoms, serum thyroxine and TRAb, thyroid ultrasound and orbital computed tomography. The data originate from a study of T cells in Graves' hyperthyroidism and ophthalmopathy. Whole-study results and caveats: Ophthalmopathy got predicted by the model a median about 6.5 months before its onset. Blood also showed most of the thyroid clonotypes that were expanded above 0.001.

Amplification targeted TCR beta CDR3 regions from RNA transcripts. HTBI primers were used for first-round RT-PCR of the TCR CDR3. One entry per CDR3 protein results from TCRdb running MiXCR on the multiplex PCR reads. Of 500,000 to 750,000 distinct CDR3 sequences listed, 46% were seen once; the top ten hold roughly 8.2%. Sequenced sample: peripheral blood or thyroid tissue (not recorded which). The TCR originated in a woman under 30 with Graves' hyperthyroidism. V is TRBV12-3 or TRBV12-4 and J is TRBJ2-7; no clear D. In DNA form, the CDR3 reads TGTGCCAGCAGCCTTCTAAGCTCCTACGAGCAGTACTTC. Translating it yields CASSLLSSYEQYF.